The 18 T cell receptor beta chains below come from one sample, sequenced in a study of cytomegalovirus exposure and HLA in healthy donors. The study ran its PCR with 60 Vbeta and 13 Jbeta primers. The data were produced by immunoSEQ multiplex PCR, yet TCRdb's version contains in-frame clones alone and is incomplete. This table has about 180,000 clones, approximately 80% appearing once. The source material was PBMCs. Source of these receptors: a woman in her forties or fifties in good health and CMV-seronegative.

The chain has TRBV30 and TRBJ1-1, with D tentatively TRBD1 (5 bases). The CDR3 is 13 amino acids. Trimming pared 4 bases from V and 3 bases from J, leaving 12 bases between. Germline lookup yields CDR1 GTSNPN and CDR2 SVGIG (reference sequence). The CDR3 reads CAWKVVQDTEAFF. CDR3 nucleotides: TGTGCCTGGAAGGTGGTACAGGACACTGAAGCTTTCTTT.

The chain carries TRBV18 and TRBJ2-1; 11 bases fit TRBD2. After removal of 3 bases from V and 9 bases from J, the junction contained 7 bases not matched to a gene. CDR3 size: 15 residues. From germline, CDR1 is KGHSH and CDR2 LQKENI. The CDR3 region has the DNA TGTGCCAGCTCACCGTCCTGGACTAGCGGGCGTGAGCAGTTCTTC. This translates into CASSPSWTSGREQFF.

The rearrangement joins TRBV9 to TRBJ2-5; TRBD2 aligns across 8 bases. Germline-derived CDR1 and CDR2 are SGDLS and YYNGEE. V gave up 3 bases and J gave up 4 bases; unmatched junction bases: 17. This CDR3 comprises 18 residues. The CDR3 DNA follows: TGTGCCAGCAGCGCAGCAGTCGTTGGCGGGAGGTCGGGAGAGACCCAGTACTTC. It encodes CASSAAVVGGRSGETQYF.

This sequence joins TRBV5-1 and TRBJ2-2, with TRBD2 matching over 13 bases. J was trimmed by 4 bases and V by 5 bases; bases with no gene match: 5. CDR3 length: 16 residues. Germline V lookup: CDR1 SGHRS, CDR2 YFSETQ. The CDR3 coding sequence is TGCGCCAGCAGTCCACTAGCGGGGGGGGCCACCGGGGAGCTGTTTTTT. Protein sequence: CASSPLAGGATGELFF.

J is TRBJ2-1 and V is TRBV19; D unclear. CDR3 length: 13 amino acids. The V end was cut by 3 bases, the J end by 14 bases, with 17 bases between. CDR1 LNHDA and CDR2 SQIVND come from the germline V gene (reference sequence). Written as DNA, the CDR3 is TGTGCCAGTAGTATCTACTACCAAAACCCCGAGTTCTTC. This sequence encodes CASSIYYQNPEFF.

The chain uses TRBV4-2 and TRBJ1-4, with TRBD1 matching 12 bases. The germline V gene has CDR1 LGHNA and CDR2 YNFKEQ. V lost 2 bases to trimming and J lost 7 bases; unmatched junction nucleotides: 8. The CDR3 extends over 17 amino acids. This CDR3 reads CASSQWDRGRLAEKLFF. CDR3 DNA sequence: TGTGCCAGCAGCCAATGGGACAGGGGGCGCCTTGCTGAAAAACTGTTTTTT.

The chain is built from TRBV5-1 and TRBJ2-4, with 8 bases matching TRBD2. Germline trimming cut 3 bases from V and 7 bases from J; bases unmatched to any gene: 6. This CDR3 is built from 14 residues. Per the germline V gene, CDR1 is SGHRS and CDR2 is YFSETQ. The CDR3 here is CASSSGGGSNIQYF. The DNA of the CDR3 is TGCGCCAGCAGCTCCGGGGGGGGGAGTAACATTCAGTACTTC.

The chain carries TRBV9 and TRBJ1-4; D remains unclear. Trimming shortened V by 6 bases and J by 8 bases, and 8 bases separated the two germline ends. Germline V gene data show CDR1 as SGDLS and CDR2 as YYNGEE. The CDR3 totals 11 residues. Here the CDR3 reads CASNEVEKLFF. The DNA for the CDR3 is TGTGCCAGCAACGAGGTCGAAAAACTGTTTTTT. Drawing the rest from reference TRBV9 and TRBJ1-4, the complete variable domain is DSGVTQTPKHLITATGQRVTLRCSPRSGDLSVYWYQQSLDQGLQFLIQYYNGEERAKGNILERFSAQQFPDLHSELNLSSLELGDSALYFCASNEVEKLFFGSGTQLSVL.

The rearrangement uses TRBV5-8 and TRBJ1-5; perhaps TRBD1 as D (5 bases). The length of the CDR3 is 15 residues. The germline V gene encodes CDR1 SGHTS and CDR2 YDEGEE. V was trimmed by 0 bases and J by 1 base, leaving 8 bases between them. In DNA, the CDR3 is TGTGCCAGCAGCTTGGGCAGGGTGAGCAATCAGCCCCAGCATTTT. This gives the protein CASSLGRVSNQPQHF.

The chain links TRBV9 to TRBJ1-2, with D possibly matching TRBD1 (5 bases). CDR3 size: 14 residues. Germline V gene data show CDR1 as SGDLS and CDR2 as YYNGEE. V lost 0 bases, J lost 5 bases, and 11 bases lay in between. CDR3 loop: CASSVGNRGYGYTF. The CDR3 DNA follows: TGTGCCAGCAGCGTAGGGAATAGGGGTTATGGCTACACCTTC.

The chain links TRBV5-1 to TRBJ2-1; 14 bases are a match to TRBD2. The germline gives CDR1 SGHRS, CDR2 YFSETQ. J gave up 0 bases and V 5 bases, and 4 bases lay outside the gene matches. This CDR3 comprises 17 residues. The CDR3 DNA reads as TGCGCCAGCAGGTCCGGGACTAGCGGGAGCTCCTACAATGAGCAGTTCTTC. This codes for CASRSGTSGSSYNEQFF.

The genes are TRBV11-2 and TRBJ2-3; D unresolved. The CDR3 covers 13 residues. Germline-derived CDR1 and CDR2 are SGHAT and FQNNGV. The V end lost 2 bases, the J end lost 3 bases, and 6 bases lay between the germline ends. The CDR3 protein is CASSLYLTDTQYF. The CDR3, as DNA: TGTGCCAGCAGCTTATACTTGACAGATACGCAGTATTTT.

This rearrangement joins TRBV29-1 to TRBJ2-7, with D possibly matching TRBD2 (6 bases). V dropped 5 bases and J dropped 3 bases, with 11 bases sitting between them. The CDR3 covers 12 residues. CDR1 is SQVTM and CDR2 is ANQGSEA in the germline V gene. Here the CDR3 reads CSVQTSLYEQYF. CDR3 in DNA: TGCAGCGTTCAAACTAGCCTCTACGAGCAGTACTTC.

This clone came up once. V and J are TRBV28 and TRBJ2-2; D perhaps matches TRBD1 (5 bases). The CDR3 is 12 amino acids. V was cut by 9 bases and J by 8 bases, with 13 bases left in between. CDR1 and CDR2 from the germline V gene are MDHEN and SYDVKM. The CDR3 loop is CASFRDGGELFF. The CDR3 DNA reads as TGTGCCAGTTTCAGGGATGGGGGGGAGCTGTTTTTT.

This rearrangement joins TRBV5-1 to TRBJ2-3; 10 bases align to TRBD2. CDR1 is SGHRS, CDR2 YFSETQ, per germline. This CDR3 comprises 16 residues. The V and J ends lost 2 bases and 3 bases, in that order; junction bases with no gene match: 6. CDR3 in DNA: TGCGCCAGCAGCTTAGGACTAGCGGAAAATACAGATACGCAGTATTTT. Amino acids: CASSLGLAENTDTQYF. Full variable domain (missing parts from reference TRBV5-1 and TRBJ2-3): KAGVTQTPRYLIKTRGQQVTLSCSPISGHRSVSWYQQTPGQGLQFLFEYFSETQRNKGNFPGRFSGRQFSNSRSEMNVSTLELGDSALYLCASSLGLAENTDTQYFGPGTRLTVL.

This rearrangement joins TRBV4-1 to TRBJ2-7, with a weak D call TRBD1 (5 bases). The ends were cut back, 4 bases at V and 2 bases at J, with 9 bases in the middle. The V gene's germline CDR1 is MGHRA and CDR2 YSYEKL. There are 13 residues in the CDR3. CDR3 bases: TGCGCCAGCAGCCCGGCAGGGACCTACGAGCAGTACTTC. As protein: CASSPAGTYEQYF.

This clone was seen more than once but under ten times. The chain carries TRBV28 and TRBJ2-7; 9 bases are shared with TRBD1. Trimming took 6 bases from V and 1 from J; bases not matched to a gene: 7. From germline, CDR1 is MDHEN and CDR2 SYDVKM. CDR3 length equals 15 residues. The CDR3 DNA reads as TGTGCCAGCAGCACAGCCGGGACAGGGTCCTACGAGCAGTACTTC. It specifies CASSTAGTGSYEQYF.

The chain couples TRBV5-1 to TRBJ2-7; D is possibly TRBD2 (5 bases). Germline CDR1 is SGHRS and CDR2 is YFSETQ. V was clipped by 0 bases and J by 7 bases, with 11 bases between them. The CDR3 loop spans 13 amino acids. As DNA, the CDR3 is TGCGCCAGCAGCTTGGTTCCTAGCTCAGAGCAGTACTTC. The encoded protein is CASSLVPSSEQYF. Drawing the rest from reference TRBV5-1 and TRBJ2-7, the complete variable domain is KAGVTQTPRYLIKTRGQQVTLSCSPISGHRSVSWYQQTPGQGLQFLFEYFSETQRNKGNFPGRFSGRQFSNSRSEMNVSTLELGDSALYLCASSLVPSSEQYFGPGTRLTVT.